Listed below are T cell receptor beta chains from one sample, sequenced in a study of shared clonotypes between healthy human individuals. Sequencing was performed with immunoSEQ multiplex PCR; in TCRdb, only in-frame clones are kept and a portion is missing. The sample shows 110,000 or so clones, around two thirds of them seen only once. Sequencing was performed on memory CD8+ T cells sorted from blood. All receptors come from a woman aged 25 to 39 in good health. Each CDR3 is given with its conserved first and last residue. D genes are given only for firm matches. Clone size appears in some rows only: once, few, many, or a class for an expanded clone.

d_gene: TRBD1; abundance: few; j_gene: TRBJ1-5; v_gene: TRBV28; CDR3nt: TGTGCCAGCAGCACCCGGGGACAGGCGAGACAGCCCCAGCATTTT; CDR3aa: CASSTRGQARQPQHF
d_gene: NA; abundance: NA; j_gene: TRBJ2-1; v_gene: TRBV30; CDR3nt: TGTGCCTGGAGTGCAAGTATGCAGTTCTTC; CDR3aa: CAWSASMQFF
d_gene: NA; abundance: NA; j_gene: TRBJ2-7; v_gene: TRBV27; CDR3nt: TGTGCCAGCAGAGGTGGTAGCTCCACCTACGAGCAGTACTTC; CDR3aa: CASRGGSSTYEQYF
d_gene: NA; abundance: NA; j_gene: TRBJ2-7; v_gene: TRBV25-1; CDR3nt: TGTGCCAGCAGTGGTCAGAGGACAATCTACGAGCAGTACTTC; CDR3aa: CASSGQRTIYEQYF
d_gene: NA; abundance: NA; j_gene: TRBJ1-4; v_gene: TRBV28; CDR3nt: TGTGCCAGCAGCTCCCCTACAGAGCTTAATGAAAAACTGTTTTTT; CDR3aa: CASSSPTELNEKLFF
d_gene: NA; abundance: many; j_gene: TRBJ2-2; v_gene: TRBV5-6; CDR3nt: TGTGCCAGCAGCCCTTTTCTCACCGGGGAGCTGTTTTTT; CDR3aa: CASSPFLTGELFF
d_gene: TRBD2; abundance: once; j_gene: TRBJ2-7; v_gene: TRBV5-1; CDR3nt: TGCGCCAGCAGCGAAACCGGGACTAGTACCTACGAGCAGTACTTC; CDR3aa: CASSETGTSTYEQYF
d_gene: NA; abundance: once; j_gene: TRBJ2-1; v_gene: TRBV5-1; CDR3nt: TGCGCCAGCAGACCACTAGCTCTCAATGAGCAGTTCTTC; CDR3aa: CASRPLALNEQFF
d_gene: NA; abundance: NA; j_gene: TRBJ2-7; v_gene: TRBV6-1; CDR3nt: TGTGCCAGCACCATTCCCCAGCAATACGAGCAGTACTTC; CDR3aa: CASTIPQQYEQYF
d_gene: TRBD2; abundance: many; j_gene: TRBJ2-1; v_gene: TRBV2; CDR3nt: TGTGCCAGCACCCAGGAAGCGGGAGGCCATGACAATGAGCAGTTCTTC; CDR3aa: CASTQEAGGHDNEQFF
d_gene: NA; abundance: NA; j_gene: TRBJ1-1; v_gene: TRBV7-9; CDR3nt: TGTGCCAGCAGCGGACACCGACACTTGATGAACACTGAAGCTTTCTTT; CDR3aa: CASSGHRHLMNTEAFF
d_gene: NA; abundance: NA; j_gene: TRBJ2-4; v_gene: TRBV7-9; CDR3nt: TGTGCCAGCAGCCCCGGGGGCGTCATTCAGTACTTC; CDR3aa: CASSPGGVIQYF
d_gene: NA; abundance: few; j_gene: TRBJ2-3; v_gene: TRBV7-9; CDR3nt: TGTGCCAGCAGCTTAGATTGGTCGACAAATACGCAGTATTTT; CDR3aa: CASSLDWSTNTQYF
d_gene: NA; abundance: NA; j_gene: TRBJ2-7; v_gene: TRBV7-9; CDR3nt: TGTGCCAGCAGCTTAGATCCCTCCTACGAGCAGTACTTC; CDR3aa: CASSLDPSYEQYF
d_gene: NA; abundance: NA; j_gene: TRBJ2-7; v_gene: TRBV7-8; CDR3nt: TGTGCCAGCAGCTTACCGGGAGCAGGTACCGAGCAGTACTTC; CDR3aa: CASSLPGAGTEQYF